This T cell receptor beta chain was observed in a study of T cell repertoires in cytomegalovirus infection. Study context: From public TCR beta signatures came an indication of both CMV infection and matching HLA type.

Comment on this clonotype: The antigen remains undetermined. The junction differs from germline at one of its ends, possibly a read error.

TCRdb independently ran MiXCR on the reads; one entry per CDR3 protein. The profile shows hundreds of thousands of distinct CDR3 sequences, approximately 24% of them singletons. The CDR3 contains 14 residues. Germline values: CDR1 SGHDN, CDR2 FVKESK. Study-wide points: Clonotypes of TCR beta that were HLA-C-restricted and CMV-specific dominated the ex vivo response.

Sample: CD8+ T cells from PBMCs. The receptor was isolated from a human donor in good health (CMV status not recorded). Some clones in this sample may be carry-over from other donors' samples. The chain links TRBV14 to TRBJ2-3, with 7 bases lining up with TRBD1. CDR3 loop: CTSSQLVGTDTQYF. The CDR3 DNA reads TGTACCAGCAGCCAACTGGTGGGGACAGATACCCAGTATTTT.